This T cell receptor (beta chain) was captured by sequencing in a study of T cells in Graves' hyperthyroidism and ophthalmopathy. Study-wide findings and caveats: Most thyroid clonotypes expanded above 0.001 were also detected in blood.

The TCR beta CDR3 regions underwent amplification using RNA transcripts as the source. A first-round RT-PCR of the TCR CDR3 used the HTBI primer set. TCRdb passed the multiplex PCR reads through MiXCR, listing each CDR3 protein once. The table lists hundreds of thousands of distinct CDR3 sequences, about 14% of them singletons. This clonotype has only a few counts. Its antigen is undetermined. Trimming removed 6 bases from V and 0 bases from J, with 15 bases in between. This CDR3 contains 16 residues. The specimen was blood. V usage is TRBV12-3 or TRBV12-4 and J usage is TRBJ2-4; possible D gene TRBD1, 5 bases. The clonotype was recovered from a woman in her late teens or twenties with Graves' hyperthyroidism. As DNA, the CDR3 is TGTGCCAGCAGCCAGAGACAGCCCTTAGCCAAAAACATTCAGTACTTC. Translating it yields CASSQRQPLAKNIQYF.